This TCR beta chain emerged from a study of T cell repertoires in cytomegalovirus infection. This CDR3 comprises 11 residues. CDR1 is SEHNR, CDR2 FQNEAQ, per germline (reference sequence). Trimming cost V 5 bases and J 12 bases, with 10 bases left between them. Comment on this clonotype: Antigen unknown.

TCRdb processed the reads anew with MiXCR; each CDR3 protein has one entry. The sample comprises about 770,000 distinct CDR3 sequences, 25% to 30% of which are singletons, and about an eighth rests with the top ten. Study-level findings and limits: Dominating the ex vivo response were HLA-C-restricted CMV-specific TCR beta clonotypes.

The clonotype comes from a human donor in good health (CMV status not recorded). Some clones in this sample may be carry-over from other donors' samples. The chain couples TRBV7-9 to TRBJ1-4; a possible D gene is TRBD1 (6 bases). Specimen: cultured CD8+ T cells from PBMCs, collected from culture after CMV antigen stimulation. CDR3 region: CASSKDRELFF. CDR3 nucleotide sequence: TGTGCCAGCAGCAAGGACAGAGAACTGTTTTTT.